Detailed here is one T cell receptor (beta chain). The antigen it recognizes is unknown. No base-level quality is on record; no much larger clone is a single base apart. This sample was included in a study of blood T cell repertoires in COVID-19 (dated by TCRdb to 2018 to 2021). Turning to the overall study: Collaborator samples came from the United States, Italy and Spain and covered acute and convalescent phases of COVID-19. The material from the prospective study consisted of cDNA or gDNA derived from T cells, B-cell-depleted T cells, or PBMCs. Subjects who had been exposed to COVID-19, were actively infected with it, or had recovered from it provided the deeply sampled blood TCRbeta repertoires that made up the dataset. The repertoires were released in a freely available public database intended as a resource for research on the immune response to SARS-CoV-2. Samples were obtained from the ongoing ImmuneRACE study (first 160 participants) and from 1,200 or so subjects provided by 6 global collaborators. Nearly every sample came with metadata listing a de-identified subject ID, COVID-19 status, age in years and sex. HLA class I and class II types, where available, came from metadata supplied by the sample provider rather than from assay-based typing.

V trim: 0 bases; J trim: 1 base; unmatched bases: 4. CDR1 and CDR2 were assigned from the germline V gene as MNHEY and SVGAGI. The CDR3 contains 16 residues, cysteine and phenylalanine counted. CDR3 DNA only is kept here, 48 bases in frame from base 1. TCRbeta CDR3 regions were amplified from genomic DNA using the immunoSEQ Assay, a bias-controlled multiplex PCR. Per the original workflow: Within the assay, amplification of reference gene primers was used to estimate how many nucleated cells each sample contained. Sequence reads were collapsed and filtered to measure the absolute abundance of every unique TCRbeta CDR3 rearrangement. For each sample, productive Simpson clonality was calculated as the square root of Simpson's diversity index over productive rearrangements. TCRdb's version of the immuneACCESS table is confined to in-frame rearrangements and falls short of the full clone set. An unresolved V gene accounts for under half of the shortfall where checked; the remainder is of unknown origin. The V and J calls and clone size come from that table; D and trimming were worked out from the DNA. Present in this sample are 250,000 or so clones, under 95% of which were seen just once. The ten largest clones capture approximately 2.7% of the sample.

Broader findings and caveats from the paper: How much clinical and demographic metadata was included differed by source and by participant, and the metadata was provided uncurated.

Enrolling through a virtual design, the prospective study's participants ranged in age from roughly 18 to 89 years and lived across some 23 United States geographic areas. Cohort assignment in the prospective study relied on participant-reported clinical history from a screening survey and a study questionnaire. Exposed participants had been in contact with someone with a PCR-confirmed or clinician-diagnosed COVID-19 case within 2 weeks of study entry. In the prospective study, mobile phlebotomists collected whole blood, serum and a nasopharyngeal or oropharyngeal swab from each participant. Participants in the prospective study had the option to provide additional blood draws and questionnaires over a roughly 2-month period. Before DNA extraction, blood samples from the prospective study were shipped at room temperature or frozen.

The receptor's source is a man in his forties who had been exposed to COVID-19. Sequenced: PBMCs or T cells enriched from blood (not recorded which). The sequence is built from TRBV6-5 and TRBJ1-2, with 8 bases in between that match TRBD1. The CDR3 protein: CASSYSTGESNYGYTF. The sequenced DNA is TGTGCCAGCAGTTACTCGACAGGGGAGAGTAACTATGGCTACACCTTC.